The T cell receptor (beta chain) described here comes from a study of CD8 T cells in Susac syndrome. When the RNA was reverse transcribed, random hexamers were used with an input of about 0.45 to 1 ug. One entry per CDR3 protein results from TCRdb running MiXCR on the immunoSEQ multiplex PCR reads. Of more than 100,000 distinct CDR3 sequences listed, roughly 95% are singletons. This CDR3 is 13 amino acids long. Per the germline V gene, CDR1 is SGHTA and CDR2 is FQGNSA. V was trimmed by 2 bases and J by 7 bases, leaving 9 bases between them. The source material was CD4+ T cells from PBMCs. This clonotype was sampled from a human donor in good health. This chain uses TRBV7-2 with TRBJ1-5; D gene uncertain. The DNA of the CDR3 is TGTGCCAGCAGCTTAACGGGAATCCAGCCCCAGCATTTT. Translation gives CASSLTGIQPQHF.